Below, 19 T cell receptor beta chains from the same sample are listed, as sequenced in a study of glioma-infiltrating T cells after dendritic cell vaccination. This sample's time point: after dendritic cell vaccination, including at tumor progression/relapse. Sequencing was performed with immunoSEQ multiplex PCR; in TCRdb, only in-frame clones are kept and a portion is missing. Of over 65,000 clones listed, 85% are singletons. The sample here was blood, taken after dendritic cell vaccination. These receptors were obtained from a human donor with glioblastoma.

The chain couples TRBV19 to TRBJ1-2, with 8 bases aligning to TRBD1. Germline values: CDR1 LNHDA, CDR2 SQIVND (reference sequence). V lost 7 bases and J lost 4; bases outside the gene matches: 5. The CDR3 runs 13 residues. The CDR3 nucleotides are TGTGCCAGTATCCCACAGGGGGGCTATGGCTACACCTTC. It encodes CASIPQGGYGYTF.

This clone occurred once. This chain uses TRBV6-5 with TRBJ2-6; the D gene is possibly TRBD1 (6 bases). V lost 0 bases and J 1 base, leaving 7 bases between the germline ends. Germline V gene sequence: CDR1 MNHEY, CDR2 SVGAGI. The CDR3 length is 16 residues. The CDR3 is CASSYSTGSGANVLTF. The CDR3 DNA follows: TGTGCCAGCAGTTACTCCACAGGGTCTGGGGCCAACGTCCTGACTTTC.

This chain connects TRBV27 to TRBJ1-1, with TRBD1 matching 7 bases. V lost 1 base, J lost 1 base, and 3 bases stayed unmatched. Germline CDR1 and CDR2: MNHEY and SMNVEV (reference sequence). CDR3 length: 15 amino acids. CDR3 residues: CASSLYTGANTEAFF. The CDR3 nucleotides read TGTGCCAGCAGTTTATACACAGGGGCGAACACTGAAGCTTTCTTT.

The chain recombines TRBV6-1 with TRBJ2-4; 7 bases agree with TRBD1. CDR3 size: 12 residues. The trim removed 6 bases at V and 5 bases at J, leaving 1 base unmatched. Germline V gene sequence: CDR1 MNHNS, CDR2 SASEGT. CDR3 residues: CASSQGENIQYF. CDR3 coding DNA: TGTGCCAGCAGCCAGGGGGAAAACATTCAGTACTTC.

The chain combines TRBV7-2 with TRBJ2-3; D may be TRBD2 (6 bases). The germline V gene has CDR1 SGHTA and CDR2 FQGNSA. CDR3 length equals 19 residues. V gave up 2 bases and J gave up 1 base, with 22 bases separating them. The CDR3 region has the DNA TGTGCCAGCAGCTTAAGGGTCGGAGGAGGGAGGTATGGCACAGATACGCAGTATTTT. Translating it yields CASSLRVGGGRYGTDTQYF.

J is TRBJ1-4 and V is TRBV4-1; 7 bases fit TRBD1. Germline V CDR1 and CDR2: MGHRA, YSYEKL. V lost 1 base and J lost 5; bases outside the gene matches: 10. The CDR3 is 17 residues long. The CDR3 reads CASSQGYRGQKNEKLFF. The CDR3 nucleotides read TGCGCCAGCAGCCAAGGGTATAGGGGACAGAAAAATGAAAAACTGTTTTTT.

The J gene is TRBJ2-1, the V gene TRBV27, with D tentatively TRBD2 (6 bases). CDR1 is MNHEY and CDR2 is SMNVEV in the germline V gene (reference sequence). Trimming shortened V by 5 bases and J by 5 bases, and 19 bases separated the two germline ends. The CDR3 runs to 16 residues. The CDR3 region has the DNA TGTGCCAGCAGTCCACTAGGGTGGAGGGAGGACAATGAGCAGTTCTTC. Amino acid sequence: CASSPLGWREDNEQFF.

This chain uses TRBV6-6 with TRBJ1-1; D remains unclear. This CDR3 region has 13 residues. Germline V lookup: CDR1 MNHNY, CDR2 SVGAGI (reference sequence). Trimming removed 6 bases from V and 1 base from J, with 9 bases in between. The CDR3 is CASRGSPNTEAFF. The CDR3 DNA follows: TGTGCCAGCAGGGGCAGTCCGAACACTGAAGCTTTCTTT.

The gene calls are TRBV19 and TRBJ2-7; the D gene is possibly TRBD1 (5 bases). Germline V CDR1 and CDR2: LNHDA, SQIVND (reference sequence). The germline V and J ends were trimmed by 8 bases and 5 bases, with 16 bases remaining between them. The length of the CDR3 is 13 residues. This CDR3 reads CASSRGRADEQYF. CDR3 coding DNA: TGTGCCAGTTCTCGCGGCAGGGCGGACGAGCAGTACTTC.

There are a few counts of this clone. V is TRBV6-1 and J is TRBJ2-7, with 12 positions matching TRBD2. Germline CDR1 is MNHNS and CDR2 is SASEGT. V shed 6 bases and J 3 bases; nucleotides not matched to a gene: 6. The CDR3 loop spans 15 amino acids. In DNA form, the CDR3 reads TGTGCCAGCAGAGAGACTAGCGGGGGACTCTACGAGCAGTACTTC. Its protein is CASRETSGGLYEQYF.

This rearrangement joins TRBV2 to TRBJ2-1, with D perhaps TRBD2 (6 bases). The CDR3 has 12 amino acids. With 5 bases removed from V and 9 bases from J, the gap between germline ends came to 11 bases. From germline, CDR1 is SNHLY and CDR2 FYNNEI. Written as DNA, the CDR3 is TGTGCCAGCAGTACTAGCTCGGGTGAGCAGTTCTTC. Residues: CASSTSSGEQFF.

This clone was seen a handful of times. In DNA form, the CDR3 reads TGCGCCAGCAGAGTGGAGGGGGCCCCGAACACTGAAGCTTTCTTT. This codes for CASRVEGAPNTEAFF. This chain joins TRBV4-3 and TRBJ1-1; 7 nucleotides agree with TRBD1. CDR1 is LGHNA, CDR2 YSLEER, per germline. The CDR3 loop spans 15 amino acids. With 6 bases clipped from V and 1 base from J, the junction kept 8 bases outside the gene matches.

The chain recombines TRBV30 with TRBJ2-6; the D gene is possibly TRBD1 (6 bases). The CDR3 runs to 15 residues. V lost 2 bases and J lost 2, with 10 bases in between. Germline V gene lookup returns CDR1 GTSNPN and CDR2 SVGIG (reference sequence). Written as DNA, the CDR3 is TGTGCCTGGAGTTACGGGACACCTGGGGCCAACGTCCTGACTTTC. Amino acid sequence: CAWSYGTPGANVLTF.

The DNA for the CDR3 is TGTGCCAGCAGCTTAGCTGGACTTCGCACAGATACGCAGTATTTT. The encoded protein is CASSLAGLRTDTQYF. This chain joins TRBV7-2 and TRBJ2-3, with D perhaps matching TRBD2 (5 bases). The CDR3 sequence is 15 residues long. Germline CDR1 is SGHTA and CDR2 is FQGNSA. V lost 0 bases to trimming and J lost 1 base, with 8 bases between them. The full variable domain, rest sourced from reference TRBV7-2 and TRBJ2-3, is GAGVSQSPSNKVTEKGKDVELRCDPISGHTALYWYRQSLGQGLEFLIYFQGNSAPDKSGLPSDRFSAERTGGSVSTLTIQRTQQEDSAVYLCASSLAGLRTDTQYFGPGTRLTVL.

This clone was seen a single time. The genes are TRBV5-1 and TRBJ2-5, with 9 bases fitting TRBD1. The CDR3 is made up of 14 amino acids. Germline V gene sequence: CDR1 SGHRS, CDR2 YFSETQ. The J segment lost 5 bases and the V segment lost 4 bases, leaving 6 bases of the junction unmatched. CDR3 region: CASSPGQGRETQYF. CDR3 DNA sequence: TGCGCCAGCAGCCCGGGACAGGGAAGGGAGACCCAGTACTTC.

The chain links TRBV7-8 to TRBJ2-7, with 11 bases matching TRBD2. CDR3 length: 14 residues. Trimming cost V 7 bases and J 2 bases; bases outside gene matches: 4. Germline-derived CDR1 and CDR2 are SGHVS and FQNEAQ. The chain's CDR3 is CASTRLAGTYEQYF. The DNA for the CDR3 is TGTGCCAGCACCAGACTAGCGGGGACCTACGAGCAGTACTTC. Combining the CDR3 with reference TRBV7-8 and TRBJ2-7 gives the whole variable domain GAGVSQSPRYKVAKRGQDVALRCDPISGHVSLFWYQQALGQGPEFLTYFQNEAQLDKSGLPSDRFFAERPEGSVSTLKIQRTQQEDSAVYLCASTRLAGTYEQYFGPGTRLTVT.

The chain uses TRBV28 and TRBJ2-5, with a possible D match to TRBD1 (6 bases). This CDR3 comprises 17 residues. Germline CDR1 reads MDHEN; CDR2 reads SYDVKM. V was shortened by 5 bases and J by 5 bases, with 24 bases between the two germline ends. The CDR3: CASSRTGFGSHEETQYF. CDR3 coding DNA: TGTGCCAGCAGTCGCACAGGGTTCGGAAGCCATGAGGAGACCCAGTACTTC.

This clone was seen once. The CDR3 here is CASSLDGTGASYEQYF. The CDR3 DNA follows: TGTGCCAGCAGCTTAGACGGGACAGGGGCCTCCTACGAGCAGTACTTC. J is TRBJ2-7 and V is TRBV11-2; TRBD1 agrees at 10 bases. The germline V gene has CDR1 SGHAT and CDR2 FQNNGV. The J segment lost 0 bases and the V segment lost 0 bases, leaving 2 bases of the junction unmatched. The CDR3 runs 16 residues. The full variable domain, in which reference TRBV11-2 and TRBJ2-7 provide the parts outside the CDR3, is EAGVAQSPRYKIIEKRQSVAFWCNPISGHATLYWYQQILGQGPKLLIQFQNNGVVDDSQLPKDRFSAERLKGVDSTLKIQPAKLEDSAVYLCASSLDGTGASYEQYFGPGTRLTVT.

The chain has TRBV7-2 and TRBJ1-1; 8 positions match TRBD1. CDR1 is SGHTA, CDR2 FQGNSA, per germline. Trimming cost V 6 bases and J 5 bases; bases outside gene matches: 14. The CDR3 runs to 16 residues. CDR3 DNA: TGTGCCAGCAGTTACCTCGCAGGGGGCGATTGGACTGAAGCTTTCTTT. It encodes CASSYLAGGDWTEAFF.